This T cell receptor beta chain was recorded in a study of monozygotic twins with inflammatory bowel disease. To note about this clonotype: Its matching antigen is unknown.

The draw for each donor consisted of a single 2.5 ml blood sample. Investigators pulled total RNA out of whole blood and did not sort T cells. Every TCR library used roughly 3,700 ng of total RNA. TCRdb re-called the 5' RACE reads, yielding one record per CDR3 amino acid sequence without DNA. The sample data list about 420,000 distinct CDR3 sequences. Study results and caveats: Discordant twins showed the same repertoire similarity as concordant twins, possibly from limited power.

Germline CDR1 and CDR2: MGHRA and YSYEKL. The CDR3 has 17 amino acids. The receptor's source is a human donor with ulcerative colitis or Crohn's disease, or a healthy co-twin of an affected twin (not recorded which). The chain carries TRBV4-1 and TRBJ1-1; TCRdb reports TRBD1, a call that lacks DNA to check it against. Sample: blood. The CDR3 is CASSQYGTGGTNTEAFF.